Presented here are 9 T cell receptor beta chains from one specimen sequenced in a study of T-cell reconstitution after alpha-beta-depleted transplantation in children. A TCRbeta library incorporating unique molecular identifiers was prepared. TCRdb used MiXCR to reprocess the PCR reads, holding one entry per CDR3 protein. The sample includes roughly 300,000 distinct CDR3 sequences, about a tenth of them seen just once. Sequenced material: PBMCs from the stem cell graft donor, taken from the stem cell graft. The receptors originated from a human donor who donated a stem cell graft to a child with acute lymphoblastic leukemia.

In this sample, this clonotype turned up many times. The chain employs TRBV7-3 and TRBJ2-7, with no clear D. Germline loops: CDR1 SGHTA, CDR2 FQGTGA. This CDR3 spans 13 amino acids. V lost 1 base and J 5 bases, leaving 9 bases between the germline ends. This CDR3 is CASSLRRSHEQYF. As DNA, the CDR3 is TGTGCCAGCAGCTTAAGACGGAGCCACGAGCAGTACTTC.

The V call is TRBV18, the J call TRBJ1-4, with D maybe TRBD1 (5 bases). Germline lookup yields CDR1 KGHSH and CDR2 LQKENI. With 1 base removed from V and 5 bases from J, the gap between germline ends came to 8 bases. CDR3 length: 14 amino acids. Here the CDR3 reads CASSPQGLNEKLFF. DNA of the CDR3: TGTGCCAGCTCACCACAGGGGTTAAATGAAAAACTGTTTTTT.

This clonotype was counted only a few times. CDR3 sequence (DNA): TGTGCCAGCAGCCAAGACCTCGGCAGAGCCCACACAGATACGCAGTATTTT. Translated, it gives CASSQDLGRAHTDTQYF. The chain employs TRBV4-2 and TRBJ2-3; D is uncertain. Germline V gene data show CDR1 as LGHNA and CDR2 as YNFKEQ. V was clipped by 0 bases and J by 2 bases, with 15 bases between them. The CDR3 runs 17 residues.

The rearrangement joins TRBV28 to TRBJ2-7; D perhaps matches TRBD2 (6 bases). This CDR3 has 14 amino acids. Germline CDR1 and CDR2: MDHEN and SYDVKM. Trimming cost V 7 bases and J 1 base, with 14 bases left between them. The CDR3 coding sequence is TGTGCCAGCAACGGGCGGGGCCCGTCCTACGAGCAGTACTTC. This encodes CASNGRGPSYEQYF.

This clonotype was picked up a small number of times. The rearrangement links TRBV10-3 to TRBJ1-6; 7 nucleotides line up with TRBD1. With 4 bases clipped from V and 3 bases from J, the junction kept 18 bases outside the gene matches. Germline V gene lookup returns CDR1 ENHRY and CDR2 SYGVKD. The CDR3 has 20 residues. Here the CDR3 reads CAISAVGGTAQSSYNSPLHF. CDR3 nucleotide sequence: TGTGCCATCAGTGCGGTAGGCGGGACAGCACAAAGTAGCTATAATTCACCCCTCCACTTT.

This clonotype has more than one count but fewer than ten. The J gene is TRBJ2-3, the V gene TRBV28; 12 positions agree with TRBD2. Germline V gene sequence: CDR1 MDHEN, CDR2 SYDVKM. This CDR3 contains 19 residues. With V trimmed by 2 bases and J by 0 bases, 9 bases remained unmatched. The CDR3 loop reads CASSLRRLAGDTSTDTQYF. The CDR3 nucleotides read TGTGCCAGCAGTTTAAGGCGACTAGCGGGGGACACTAGCACAGATACGCAGTATTTT.

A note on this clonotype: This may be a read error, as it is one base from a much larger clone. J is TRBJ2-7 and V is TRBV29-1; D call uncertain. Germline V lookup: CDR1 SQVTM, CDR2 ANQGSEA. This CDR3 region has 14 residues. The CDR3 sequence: CSVEDTVHPYVQYF. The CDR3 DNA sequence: TGCAGCGTTGAAGACACAGTGCACCCGTACGTGCAGTACTTC.

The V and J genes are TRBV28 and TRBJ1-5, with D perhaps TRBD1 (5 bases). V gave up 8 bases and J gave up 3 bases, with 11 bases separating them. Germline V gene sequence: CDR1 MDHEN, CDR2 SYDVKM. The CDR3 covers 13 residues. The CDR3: CASFRDFNQPQHF. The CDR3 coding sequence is TGTGCCAGCTTCCGGGACTTCAATCAGCCCCAGCATTTT.

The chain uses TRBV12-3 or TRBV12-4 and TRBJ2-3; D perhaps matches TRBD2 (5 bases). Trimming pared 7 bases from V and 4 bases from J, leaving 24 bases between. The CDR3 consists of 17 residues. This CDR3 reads CASNIKEVSRGSDTQYF. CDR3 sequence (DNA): TGTGCCAGCAACATTAAGGAGGTTAGCCGCGGTTCAGATACGCAGTATTTT.